This entry lists 26 T cell receptor beta chains sequenced from one sample in a study. TCRdb re-called the RT-PCR reads through MiXCR, storing one row per CDR3 protein. There are fewer than 800,000 distinct CDR3 sequences in the sample; 12% to 15% occur only once, and 3.6% lies in the top ten. The sequencing sample was made of memory CD4+ T cells from blood. These receptor sequences come from a female donor in good health, serving as a healthy control.

This chain links TRBV4-1 with TRBJ1-3; D is ambiguous. V dropped 0 bases and J dropped 4 bases, with 7 bases sitting between them. The CDR3 spans 14 residues. CDR1 is MGHRA and CDR2 is YSYEKL in the germline V gene. Here the CDR3 DNA reads TGCGCCAGCAGCCAAGATCCAATCGGAAACACCATATATTTT. This gives the protein CASSQDPIGNTIYF.

The J gene is TRBJ1-2, the V gene TRBV5-8, with 10 bases identical to TRBD1. Germline CDR1 and CDR2: SGHTS and YDEGEE. The CDR3 covers 16 residues. J lost 3 bases, V lost 4 bases, and 9 bases had no gene match. The CDR3 spells CASSQQGGQGYYGYTF. CDR3 DNA: TGTGCCAGCAGCCAACAGGGGGGACAGGGGTACTATGGCTACACCTTC.

A few counts support this clonotype. V usage is TRBV20-1 and J usage is TRBJ2-1; D tentatively reads TRBD1 or TRBD2 (5 bases each). Germline CDR1 reads DFQATT; CDR2 reads SNEGSKA (reference sequence). The V end was cut by 3 bases, the J end by 13 bases, with 19 bases between. This CDR3 region has 13 residues. Here the CDR3 DNA reads TGCAGTGCTAGGATCCCCGGGGCAGGACCCCAGTTCTTC. Protein sequence: CSARIPGAGPQFF.

This clonotype was counted only a few times. The J gene is TRBJ2-7, the V gene TRBV15, with a weak D call TRBD1 (5 bases). Germline V gene data show CDR1 as LNHNV and CDR2 as YYDKDF (reference sequence). CDR3 length: 14 amino acids. The V and J ends lost 0 bases and 7 bases respectively, with 13 bases between them. In nucleotides, the CDR3 is TGTGCCACCAGCAGAGACAGGGTCCAAGGAGAGCAGTACTTC. As protein: CATSRDRVQGEQYF. The whole variable domain, remainder taken from reference TRBV15 and TRBJ2-7, is DAMVIQNPRYQVTQFGKPVTLSCSQTLNHNVMYWYQQKSSQAPKLLFHYYDKDFNNEADTPDNFQSRRPNTSFCFLDIRSPGLGDTAMYLCATSRDRVQGEQYFGPGTRLTVT.

This clonotype came up a few times. The DNA of the CDR3 is TGTGCCAGCAGTGAAAGGGGGTCAGCTGGAAACACCATATATTTT. Its protein is CASSERGSAGNTIYF. V is TRBV2 and J is TRBJ1-3; TRBD1 is a possible D gene (6 bases). The germline V and J ends were trimmed by 2 bases and 2 bases, with 10 bases remaining between them. Per germline, CDR1 SNHLY and CDR2 FYNNEI. This CDR3 contains 15 residues.

Ten or more counts support this clonotype. The chain combines TRBV4-3 with TRBJ2-1; 7 nucleotides align to TRBD2. Germline values: CDR1 LGHNA, CDR2 YSLEER. This CDR3 is 16 amino acids long. Germline trimming cut 2 bases from V and 9 bases from J; bases unmatched to any gene: 13. Here the CDR3 reads CASSQKSGEGIREQFF. CDR3 DNA sequence: TGCGCCAGCAGCCAAAAGAGCGGGGAGGGTATTCGTGAGCAGTTCTTC.

This clonotype has just one count. The chain is built from TRBV19 and TRBJ2-7; D call uncertain. This CDR3 spans 10 amino acids. CDR1 is LNHDA and CDR2 is SQIVND in the germline V gene (reference sequence). Trimming removed 8 bases from V and 5 bases from J, with 7 bases in between. Written as DNA, the CDR3 is TGTGCCAGTGGAAGGAACGAGCAGTACTTC. Translated: CASGRNEQYF.

Of note for this clonotype: One end of the junction does not line up with germline, which may come from a read error. V gene TRBV18 combines with J gene TRBJ2-7; the D gene is possibly TRBD2 (6 bases). The CDR3 has 14 amino acids. CDR1 and CDR2 from the germline V gene are KGHSH and LQKENI. Here the CDR3 reads CASSPPAGIYEQYF. For the CDR3, the DNA is TGTGCCAGCTCGCCACCAGCGGGCATCTACGAGCAGTACTTC.

This clonotype was detected a few times. The chain carries TRBV4-2 and TRBJ2-1; D is unclear. The CDR3 runs to 13 residues. Between the trimmed V and J ends, which lost 0 bases and 10 bases, there was a span of 10 bases. CDR1 and CDR2 from the germline V gene are LGHNA and YNFKEQ. The CDR3 DNA reads TGTGCCAGCAGCCAAGAAAGGGTTGGGGAGCAGTTCTTC. Translating gives CASSQERVGEQFF.

The chain uses TRBV24-1 and TRBJ2-5, with D perhaps given as TRBD1 or TRBD2 (5 bases each). CDR1 and CDR2 from the germline V gene are KGHDR and SFDVKD. This CDR3 contains 16 residues. V lost 9 bases, J lost 4 bases, and 23 bases lay in between. The CDR3 region has the DNA TGTGCCACCTCCTCAATCTTGTCAGGGAGTGGAGAGACCCAGTACTTC. Translated: CATSSILSGSGETQYF.

This clonotype was counted a few times. The J gene is TRBJ2-7, the V gene TRBV7-9, with TRBD1 identical over 8 bases. V was clipped by 1 base and J by 0 bases; unmatched bases: 5. Germline V gene sequence: CDR1 SEHNR, CDR2 FQNEAQ (reference sequence). The CDR3 totals 16 residues. For the CDR3, the DNA is TGTGCCAGCAGCTTAGGGACAGGGCAGCCCTCCTACGAGCAGTACTTC. This gives the protein CASSLGTGQPSYEQYF.

This sequence joins TRBV18 and TRBJ2-2, with D possibly TRBD1 on 5 matching bases. Trimming took off 4 bases at V and 1 base at J, with 10 bases between the two ends. The CDR3 runs 15 residues. Germline-derived CDR1 and CDR2 are KGHSH and LQKENI. The CDR3 nucleotides read TGTGCCAGCTCACTCACAGGACAGAACACCGGGGAGCTGTTTTTT. It is translated as CASSLTGQNTGELFF.

This clonotype appeared many times. The chain has TRBV28 and TRBJ2-1; maybe TRBD2 (6 bases). CDR1 and CDR2 (germline): MDHEN, SYDVKM. The CDR3 length is 13 residues. Deletions cut 2 bases from V and 8 bases from J, with 10 bases between. CDR3 DNA: TGTGCCAGCAGTTTAGCGGGACCCTATGAGCAGTTCTTC. Translation gives CASSLAGPYEQFF.

The CDR3 bases are TGTGCCAGCAGTTCGGGACGCGCGAACTCTGGAAACACCATATATTTT. As protein: CASSSGRANSGNTIYF. This chain links TRBV12-3 or TRBV12-4 with TRBJ1-3; a weak D match, TRBD1 (5 bases). The CDR3 has 16 amino acids. The V and J ends lost 4 bases and 0 bases respectively, with 13 bases between them.

The chain links TRBV21-1 to TRBJ1-5; the DNA was not compared with TRBD1, the D call given in the table. TRBV21-1 is recorded as a pseudogene. The CDR3 spans 15 residues. The CDR3 sequence: CASSPGQDLLRPQHF. CDR3 in DNA: TGTGCCAGCAGCCCGGGACAGGATCTTCTGCGGCCCCAGCATTTT.

V is TRBV30 and J is TRBJ1-1; perhaps TRBD1 as D (5 bases). The CDR3 sequence is 14 residues long. The germline V gene encodes CDR1 GTSNPN and CDR2 SVGIG (reference sequence). Trimming pared 3 bases from V and 4 bases from J, leaving 15 bases between. The CDR3 sequence is CAWRGDGVSTEAFF. The CDR3 nucleotides are TGTGCCTGGAGGGGGGACGGTGTTAGCACTGAAGCTTTCTTT.

There are many counts of this clonotype. Compared with germline, one end of the junction differs, possibly owing to a read error. The CDR3 DNA reads as TGTGCCAGCAGGAAGACCAACCCAGGGGTCTTC. This gives the protein CASRKTNPGVF. V is TRBV9 and J is TRBJ2-1; D might be TRBD1 (6 bases). The CDR3 is made up of 11 amino acids. Germline CDR1 reads SGDLS; CDR2 reads YYNGEE.

This sequence joins TRBV27 and TRBJ2-3; 8 nucleotides agree with TRBD2. The CDR3 covers 15 residues. The V and J ends lost 6 bases and 1 base, in that order; junction bases with no gene match: 6. The germline V gene encodes CDR1 MNHEY and CDR2 SMNVEV (reference sequence). CDR3 nucleotide sequence: TGTGCCAGCAGAAGCGGGAGTTGGGGCACAGATACGCAGTATTTT. As protein: CASRSGSWGTDTQYF.

Concerning this clonotype itself: Mismatch with germline at one junction end may stem from a read error. CDR3: CASSPPTSSRYGQYF. CDR3 nucleotides: TGTGCCAGCAGTCCCCCGACTAGCTCCCGCTACGGGCAGTACTTC. This chain uses TRBV27 with TRBJ2-7; TRBD2 agrees at 7 bases. The germline V gene encodes CDR1 MNHEY and CDR2 SMNVEV (reference sequence). CDR3 length: 15 residues.

The chain carries TRBV5-1 and TRBJ1-6, with 8 bases that match TRBD1. CDR1 and CDR2 (germline): SGHRS, YFSETQ. The CDR3 contains 19 residues. The junction had 8 bases not matched to a gene; V was cut back by 0 bases and J by 0 bases. CDR3 amino acids: CASSLEGTGLTSYNSPLHF. For the CDR3, the DNA is TGCGCCAGCAGCTTGGAAGGGACAGGCCTTACCTCCTATAATTCACCCCTCCACTTT.

Many counts were recorded for this clonotype. The V and J genes are TRBV24-1 and TRBJ2-1, with 7 bases that match TRBD1. This CDR3 comprises 15 residues. The V and J ends lost 6 bases and 8 bases, in that order; junction bases with no gene match: 12. Germline loops: CDR1 KGHDR, CDR2 SFDVKD. CDR3 DNA sequence: TGTGCCACCAGTCAACAGGGGACCTCCCTAGATGAGCAGTTCTTC. Translation: CATSQQGTSLDEQFF.

J is TRBJ1-4 and V is TRBV7-8; a weak D match, TRBD1 (5 bases). The CDR3 is made up of 13 amino acids. V was shortened by 5 bases and J by 4 bases, with 8 bases between the two germline ends. The germline V gene has CDR1 SGHVS and CDR2 FQNEAQ. Here the CDR3 reads CASSIDSNEKLFF. The CDR3, as DNA: TGTGCCAGCAGCATAGACAGTAATGAAAAACTGTTTTTT.

The rearrangement uses TRBV18 and TRBJ2-5; 12 nucleotides match TRBD2. The CDR3 extends over 18 amino acids. The germline V gene has CDR1 KGHSH and CDR2 LQKENI. With V trimmed by 7 bases and J by 5 bases, 17 bases remained unmatched. This CDR3 is CASLPLTSGGTEAETQYF. CDR3 in DNA: TGTGCCAGCTTACCCCTGACTAGCGGGGGAACAGAGGCGGAGACCCAGTACTTC.

This sequence joins TRBV3-1 and TRBJ1-2; no clear D. Germline V gene lookup returns CDR1 LGHDT and CDR2 YNNKEL (reference sequence). The V end was cut by 0 bases, the J end by 5 bases, with 7 bases between. The CDR3 is 13 amino acids. The CDR3 nucleotides are TGTGCCAGCAGCCAAGACAGGTGGTATGGCTACACCTTC. It encodes CASSQDRWYGYTF.

In this sample, this clonotype turned up a few times. This chain uses TRBV12-3 or TRBV12-4 with TRBJ2-5, with D possibly being TRBD1 or TRBD2 (5 bases each). This CDR3 contains 13 residues. V was trimmed by 3 bases and J by 5 bases, leaving 10 bases between them. CDR3 coding DNA: TGTGCCAGCAGTTTGGGGGATTGGGAGACCCAGTACTTC. Protein product: CASSLGDWETQYF.

A few counts support this clonotype. This chain joins TRBV7-2 and TRBJ1-1; D remains unclear. Germline-derived CDR1 and CDR2 are SGHTA and FQGNSA. This CDR3 region has 14 residues. Between the trimmed V and J ends, which lost 3 bases and 4 bases, there was a span of 12 bases. The CDR3 DNA reads as TGTGCCAGCAGCTTTAGTTTCGGCAGCACTGAAGCTTTCTTT. This sequence encodes CASSFSFGSTEAFF.